This TCR beta chain was profiled in a study of T cells after yellow fever vaccination. Overall study findings and caveats: Among primary-vaccination clones, most reappeared after the booster, at almost 98% for CD4 and roughly 88% for CD8. Highly abundant clonotypes carried over from the bulk population could end up in FACS-sorted repertoires as contaminants.

TCRdb ran MiXCR on the 5' RACE reads and lists one entry per CDR3 protein. The sample has hundreds of thousands of distinct CDR3 sequences, more than 9% seen once. The table lists this clonotype with a few counts. Its antigen remains unidentified. CDR3 length equals 14 residues. The source material was PBMCs, sampled on the day of the yellow fever booster vaccination. V is TRBV21-1 and J is TRBJ2-1; the table assigns TRBD1, which was not confirmed against the DNA. TRBV21-1 is an annotated pseudogene. The TCR originated in a man aged 25-40 years who received the YFV17D yellow fever vaccine. CDR3 in DNA: TGTGCCAGCAGCAAAGGGGACAGACCCAATGAGCAGTTCTTC. Protein: CASSKGDRPNEQFF.